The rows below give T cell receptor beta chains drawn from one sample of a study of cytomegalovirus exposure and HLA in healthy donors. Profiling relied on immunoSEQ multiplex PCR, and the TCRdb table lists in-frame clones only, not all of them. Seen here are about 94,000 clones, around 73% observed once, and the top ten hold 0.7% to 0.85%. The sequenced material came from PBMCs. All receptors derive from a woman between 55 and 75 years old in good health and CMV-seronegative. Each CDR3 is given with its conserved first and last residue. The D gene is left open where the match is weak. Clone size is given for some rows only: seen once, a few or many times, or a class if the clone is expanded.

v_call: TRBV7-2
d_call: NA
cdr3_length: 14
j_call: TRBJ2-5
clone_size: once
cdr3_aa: CASSLGQAQETQYF
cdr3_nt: TGTGCCAGCAGCTTAGGACAGGCCCAAGAGACCCAGTACTTC

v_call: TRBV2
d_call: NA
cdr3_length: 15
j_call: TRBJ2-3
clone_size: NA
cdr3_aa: CASSAGSMVPDTQYF
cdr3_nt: TGTGCCAGCTCGGCGGGGTCCATGGTACCTGATACGCAGTATTTT

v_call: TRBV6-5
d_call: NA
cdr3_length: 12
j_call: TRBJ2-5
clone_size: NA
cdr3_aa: CADRQYQETQYF
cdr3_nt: TGTGCCGACCGACAGTACCAAGAGACCCAGTACTTC

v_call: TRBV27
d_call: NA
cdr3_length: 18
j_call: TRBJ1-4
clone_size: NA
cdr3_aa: CASSQIPLRGKDNEKLFF
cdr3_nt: TGTGCCAGCAGCCAAATTCCCCTGCGGGGGAAGGATAATGAAAAACTGTTTTTT

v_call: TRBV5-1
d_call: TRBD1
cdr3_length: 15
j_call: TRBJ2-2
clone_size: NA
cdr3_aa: CASSPVTGPTGELFF
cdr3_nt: TGCGCCAGCAGCCCAGTGACAGGGCCGACCGGGGAGCTGTTTTTT

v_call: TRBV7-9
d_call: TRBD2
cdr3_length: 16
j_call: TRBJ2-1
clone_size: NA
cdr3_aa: CASSLRAGGSYNEQFF
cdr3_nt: TGTGCCAGCAGCTTAAGGGCGGGAGGGTCCTACAATGAGCAGTTCTTC

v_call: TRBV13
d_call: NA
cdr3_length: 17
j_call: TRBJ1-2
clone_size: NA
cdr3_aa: CASSSRGGQFLAPGYTF
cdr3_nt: TGTGCCAGCAGCTCACGGGGTGGACAGTTCCTGGCTCCGGGCTACACCTTC

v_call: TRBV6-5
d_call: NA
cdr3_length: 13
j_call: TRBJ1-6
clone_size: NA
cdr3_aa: CASGTLRSSPLHF
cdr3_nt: TGTGCCAGCGGGACTCTTAGAAGTTCACCCCTCCACTTT

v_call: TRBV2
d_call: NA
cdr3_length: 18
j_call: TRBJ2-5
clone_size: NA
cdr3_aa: CASSEGQAVGGLEETQYF
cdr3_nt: TGTGCCAGCAGTGAGGGTCAGGCGGTTGGGGGCCTGGAGGAGACCCAGTACTTC

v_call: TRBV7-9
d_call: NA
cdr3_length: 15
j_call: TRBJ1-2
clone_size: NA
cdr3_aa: CASSLGVRRDYGYTF
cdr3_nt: TGTGCCAGCAGCTTAGGTGTACGCCGAGATTATGGCTACACCTTC

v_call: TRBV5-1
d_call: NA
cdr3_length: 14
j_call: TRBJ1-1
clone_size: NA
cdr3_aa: CASSLADRGTEAFF
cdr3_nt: TGCGCCAGCAGCTTGGCGGACCGGGGGACTGAAGCTTTCTTT

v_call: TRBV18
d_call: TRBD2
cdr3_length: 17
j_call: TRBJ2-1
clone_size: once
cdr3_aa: CASSPSRTSGSNNEQFF
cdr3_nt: TGTGCCAGCTCACCCTCCCGGACTAGCGGGAGTAACAATGAGCAGTTCTTC

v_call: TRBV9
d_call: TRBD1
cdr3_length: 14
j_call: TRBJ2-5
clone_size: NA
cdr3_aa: CASSVTGGEETQYF
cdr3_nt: TGTGCCAGCAGCGTTACAGGGGGAGAAGAGACCCAGTACTTC

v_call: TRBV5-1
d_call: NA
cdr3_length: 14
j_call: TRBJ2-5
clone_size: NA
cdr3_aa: CASSSPGQQETQYF
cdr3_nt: TGCGCCAGCAGCTCCCCAGGACAGCAAGAGACCCAGTACTTC

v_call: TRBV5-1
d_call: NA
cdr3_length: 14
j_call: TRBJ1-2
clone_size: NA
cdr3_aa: CASSDPTANYGYTF
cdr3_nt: TGCGCCAGCAGCGATCCGACAGCTAACTATGGCTACACCTTC

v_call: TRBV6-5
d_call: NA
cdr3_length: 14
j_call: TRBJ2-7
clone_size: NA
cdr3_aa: CASSPETALFEQYF
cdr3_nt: TGTGCCAGCAGCCCCGAGACAGCCCTATTCGAGCAGTACTTC

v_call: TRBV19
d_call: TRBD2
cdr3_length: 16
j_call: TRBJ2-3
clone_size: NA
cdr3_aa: CASSIGGLADTDTQYF
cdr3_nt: TGTGCCAGTAGTATAGGGGGACTAGCGGACACAGATACGCAGTATTTT

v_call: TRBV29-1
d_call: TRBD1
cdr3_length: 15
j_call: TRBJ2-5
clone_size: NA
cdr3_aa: CSVEDLTGGRETQYF
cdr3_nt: TGCAGCGTTGAAGATCTGACAGGGGGAAGGGAGACCCAGTACTTC

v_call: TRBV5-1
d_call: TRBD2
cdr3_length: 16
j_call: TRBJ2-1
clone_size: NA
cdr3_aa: CASSSSGSGSFNEQFF
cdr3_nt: TGCGCCAGCAGCTCCTCCGGTAGCGGGAGTTTCAATGAGCAGTTCTTC

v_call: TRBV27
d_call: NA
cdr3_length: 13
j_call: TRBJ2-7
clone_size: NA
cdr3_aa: CASSLTGRNEQYF
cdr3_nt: TGTGCCAGCAGTTTAACAGGACGTAACGAGCAGTACTTC

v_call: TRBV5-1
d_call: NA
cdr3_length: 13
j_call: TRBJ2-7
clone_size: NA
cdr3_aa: CASSSSEQGEQYF
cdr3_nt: TGCGCCAGCAGCTCCTCCGAGCAGGGCGAGCAGTACTTC

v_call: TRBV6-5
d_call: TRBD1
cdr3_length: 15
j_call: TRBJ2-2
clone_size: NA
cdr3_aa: CASSPDRASAGELFF
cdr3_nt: TGTGCCAGCAGTCCCGACAGGGCCAGCGCCGGGGAGCTGTTTTTT

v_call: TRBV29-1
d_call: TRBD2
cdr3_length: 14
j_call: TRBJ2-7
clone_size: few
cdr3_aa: CSAAPSGGSGEQYF
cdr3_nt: TGCAGCGCGGCGCCTAGCGGGGGATCGGGTGAGCAGTACTTC

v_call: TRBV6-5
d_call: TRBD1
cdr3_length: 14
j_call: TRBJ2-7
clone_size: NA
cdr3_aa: CAKPTGVSSYEQYF
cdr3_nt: TGTGCCAAACCGACAGGGGTGAGCTCCTACGAGCAGTACTTC

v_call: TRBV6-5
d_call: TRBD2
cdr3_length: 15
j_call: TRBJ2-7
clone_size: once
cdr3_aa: CASSYILAGGGEQYF
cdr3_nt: TGTGCCAGCAGTTATATCCTAGCGGGAGGTGGGGAGCAGTACTTC

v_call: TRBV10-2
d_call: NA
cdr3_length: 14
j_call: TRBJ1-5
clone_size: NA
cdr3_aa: CASSESQGNQPQHF
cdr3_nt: TGCGCCAGCAGTGAGTCACAGGGTAATCAGCCCCAGCATTTT

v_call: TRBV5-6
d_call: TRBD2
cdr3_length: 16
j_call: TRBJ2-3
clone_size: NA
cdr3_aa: CASSSGLAGGLYTQYF
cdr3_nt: TGTGCCAGCAGCTCTGGACTAGCGGGGGGGCTTTATACGCAGTATTTT

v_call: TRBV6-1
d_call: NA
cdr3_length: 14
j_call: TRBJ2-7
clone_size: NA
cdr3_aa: CASSEERSSYEQYF
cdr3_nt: TGTGCCAGCAGTGAGGAAAGGAGCTCCTACGAGCAGTACTTC

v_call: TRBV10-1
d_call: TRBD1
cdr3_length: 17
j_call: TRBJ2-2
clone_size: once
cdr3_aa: CASSESRTGENTGELFF
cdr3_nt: TGCGCCAGCAGTGAGTCGAGAACAGGGGAGAACACCGGGGAGCTGTTTTTT

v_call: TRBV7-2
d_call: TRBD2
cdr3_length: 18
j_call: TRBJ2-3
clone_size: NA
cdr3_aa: CASSLGTSGDSSTDTQYF
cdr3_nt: TGTGCCAGCAGCTTAGGGACTAGCGGGGATTCTAGCACAGATACGCAGTATTTT

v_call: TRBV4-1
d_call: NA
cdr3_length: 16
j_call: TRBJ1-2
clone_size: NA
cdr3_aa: CASSHDLPGAGYGYTF
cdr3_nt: TGCGCCAGCAGCCATGATCTTCCGGGAGCGGGTTATGGCTACACCTTC

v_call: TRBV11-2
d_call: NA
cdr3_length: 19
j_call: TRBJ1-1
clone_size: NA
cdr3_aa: CASSLDYTAPQGSHTEAFF
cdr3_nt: TGTGCCAGCAGCTTAGATTACACGGCCCCCCAGGGATCCCACACTGAAGCTTTCTTT

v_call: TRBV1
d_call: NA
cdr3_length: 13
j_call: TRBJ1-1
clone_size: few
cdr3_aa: CTSSLYRATEAFF
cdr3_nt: TGCACCAGCAGCCTATACAGGGCCACTGAAGCTTTCTTT

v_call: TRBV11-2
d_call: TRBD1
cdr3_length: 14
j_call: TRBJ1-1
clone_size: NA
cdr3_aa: CASSPLTGSSEAFF
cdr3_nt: TGTGCCAGCAGCCCGCTGACAGGGAGTTCTGAAGCTTTCTTT

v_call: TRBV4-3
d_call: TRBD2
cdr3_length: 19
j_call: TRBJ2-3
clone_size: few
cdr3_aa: CASSQGSIILAGPRGTQYF
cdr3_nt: TGCGCCAGCAGCCAAGGAAGTATTATACTAGCGGGGCCCCGGGGTACGCAGTATTTT

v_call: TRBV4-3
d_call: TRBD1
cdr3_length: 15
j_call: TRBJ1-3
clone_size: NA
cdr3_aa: CASSSDRGYGNTIYF
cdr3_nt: TGCGCCAGCAGTTCTGACAGGGGGTATGGAAACACCATATATTTT

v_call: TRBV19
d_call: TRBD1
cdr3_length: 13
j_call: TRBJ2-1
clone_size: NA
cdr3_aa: CASRGTGGNEQFF
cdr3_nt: TGTGCCAGTCGGGGAACAGGGGGCAATGAGCAGTTCTTC

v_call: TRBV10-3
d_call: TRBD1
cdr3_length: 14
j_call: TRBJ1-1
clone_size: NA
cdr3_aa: CAIGTGALNTEAFF
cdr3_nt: TGTGCCATCGGGACAGGGGCGTTGAACACTGAAGCTTTCTTT

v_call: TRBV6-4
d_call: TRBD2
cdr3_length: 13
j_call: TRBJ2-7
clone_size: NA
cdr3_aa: CASSYGLAWEQYF
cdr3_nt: TGTGCCAGCAGCTACGGACTAGCCTGGGAGCAGTACTTC

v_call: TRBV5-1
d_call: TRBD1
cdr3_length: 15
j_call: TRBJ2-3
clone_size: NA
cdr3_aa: CASSLGQGSTDTQYF
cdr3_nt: TGCGCCAGCAGCTTGGGACAGGGAAGCACAGATACGCAGTATTTT

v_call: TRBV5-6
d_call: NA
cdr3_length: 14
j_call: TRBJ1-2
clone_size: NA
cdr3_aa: CASSFTGIGSGYTF
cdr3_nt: TGTGCCAGCAGCTTTACAGGGATTGGATCGGGCTACACCTTC